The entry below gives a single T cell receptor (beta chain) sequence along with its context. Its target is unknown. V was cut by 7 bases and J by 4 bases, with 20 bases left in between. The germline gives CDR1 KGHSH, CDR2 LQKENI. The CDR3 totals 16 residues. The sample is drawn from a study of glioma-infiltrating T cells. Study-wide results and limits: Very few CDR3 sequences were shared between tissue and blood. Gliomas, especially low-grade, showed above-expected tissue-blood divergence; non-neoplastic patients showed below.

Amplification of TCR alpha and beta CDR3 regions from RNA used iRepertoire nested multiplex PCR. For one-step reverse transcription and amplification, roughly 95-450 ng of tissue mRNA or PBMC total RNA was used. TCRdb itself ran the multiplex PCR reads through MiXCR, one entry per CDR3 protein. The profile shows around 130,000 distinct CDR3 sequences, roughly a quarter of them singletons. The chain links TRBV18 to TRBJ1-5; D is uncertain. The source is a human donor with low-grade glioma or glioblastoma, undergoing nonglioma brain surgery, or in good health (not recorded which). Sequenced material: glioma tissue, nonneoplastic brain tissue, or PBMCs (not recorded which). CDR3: CASCPAGTTRNQPQHF. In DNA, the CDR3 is TGTGCCAGCTGCCCCGCTGGTACCACGAGGAATCAGCCCCAGCATTTT.